This passage covers 23 T cell receptor beta chains from one sample sequenced in a study of blood T cell repertoires in COVID-19. Some clones are missing from TCRdb's copy, which holds only in-frame ones; the method was immunoSEQ multiplex PCR. The sample consists of about 250,000 clones, around nine tenths of them appearing once. The sample comprised peripheral blood. These receptors originate from a young man with active or convalescent COVID-19.

CDR3 sequence (DNA): TGTGCCAGCAGTTTGCCAATCCAGGGGGTAGCCAAAAACATTCAGTACTTC. Protein sequence: CASSLPIQGVAKNIQYF. The chain is built from TRBV28 and TRBJ2-4, with TRBD1 matching over 7 bases. The junction had 8 bases not matched to a gene; V was cut back by 3 bases and J by 0 bases. The CDR3 is 17 amino acids. Germline lookup yields CDR1 MDHEN and CDR2 SYDVKM.

The V and J genes are TRBV5-1 and TRBJ1-1, with TRBD1 as a possible D gene (6 bases). The V and J ends lost 3 bases and 5 bases respectively, with 11 bases between them. Germline lookup yields CDR1 SGHRS and CDR2 YFSETQ. The CDR3 loop spans 13 amino acids. In DNA, the CDR3 is TGCGCCAGCAGCTCAGAAAGGGGGACTGAAGCTTTCTTT. It encodes CASSSERGTEAFF.

This clone was seen more than once but under ten times. Here the CDR3 reads CASSLVLAGGGYNEQFF. Written as DNA, the CDR3 is TGTGCCAGCAGCTTGGTTCTAGCGGGAGGGGGTTACAATGAGCAGTTCTTC. The V and J genes are TRBV5-6 and TRBJ2-1; 12 nucleotides match TRBD2. With 0 bases clipped from V and 4 bases from J, the junction kept 5 bases outside the gene matches. This CDR3 is 17 amino acids long. CDR1 SGHDT and CDR2 YYEEEE come from the germline V gene. Full variable domain (outside the CDR3, taken from reference TRBV5-6 and TRBJ2-1): DAGVTQSPTHLIKTRGQQVTLRCSPKSGHDTVSWYQQALGQGPQFIFQYYEEEERQRGNFPDRFSGHQFPNYSSELNVNALLLGDSALYLCASSLVLAGGGYNEQFFGPGTRLTVL.

The V call is TRBV30, the J call TRBJ1-4, with TRBD1 matching over 7 bases. The CDR3 consists of 14 residues. Germline CDR1 reads GTSNPN; CDR2 reads SVGIG (reference sequence). The V gene end was trimmed by 2 bases and the J gene end by 8 bases; junction bases not matched to a gene: 8. For the CDR3, the DNA is TGTGCCTGGAGTACAGGGGCGTTAGGGGAAAAACTGTTTTTT. It codes for CAWSTGALGEKLFF.

The table lists this clone with a count of one. The chain combines TRBV11-2 with TRBJ1-4, with 9 bases identical to TRBD1. This CDR3 contains 14 residues. J gave up 7 bases and V 6 bases, and 6 bases lay outside the gene matches. The germline V gene has CDR1 SGHAT and CDR2 FQNNGV. Written as DNA, the CDR3 is TGTGCCAGCAGATCTCGGACAGGGGTTGAAAAACTGTTTTTT. Translating it yields CASRSRTGVEKLFF. The whole variable domain, filled in from reference TRBV11-2 and TRBJ1-4, reads EAGVAQSPRYKIIEKRQSVAFWCNPISGHATLYWYQQILGQGPKLLIQFQNNGVVDDSQLPKDRFSAERLKGVDSTLKIQPAKLEDSAVYLCASRSRTGVEKLFFGSGTQLSVL.

The V and J genes are TRBV27 and TRBJ1-2; D possibly corresponds to TRBD1 (5 bases). The CDR3 contains 17 residues. V gave up 2 bases and J gave up 6 bases, with 22 bases separating them. Germline CDR1 MNHEY, CDR2 SMNVEV (reference sequence). In nucleotides, the CDR3 is TGTGCCAGCAGTTTAGTTGGGGCGGCAGCCCCTGACAATGGCTACACCTTC. Its translation is CASSLVGAAAPDNGYTF.

The rearrangement uses TRBV29-1 and TRBJ1-1; D remains unclear. This CDR3 comprises 13 residues. Per the germline V gene, CDR1 is SQVTM and CDR2 is ANQGSEA. The germline V and J ends were trimmed by 4 bases and 2 bases, with 11 bases remaining between them. The CDR3 region is CSVVRVLNTEAFF. In nucleotides, the CDR3 is TGCAGCGTTGTGAGGGTCCTTAACACTGAAGCTTTCTTT.

V and J are TRBV7-2 and TRBJ2-3; 11 nucleotides align to TRBD2. CDR3 size: 14 residues. Germline lookup yields CDR1 SGHTA and CDR2 FQGNSA. J gave up 7 bases and V 6 bases, and 6 bases lay outside the gene matches. The CDR3 DNA reads as TGTGCCAGCAGAACTCTAGCGGGGGGAAATACGCAGTATTTT. This encodes CASRTLAGGNTQYF.

This chain connects TRBV27 to TRBJ2-7, with 7 bases lining up with TRBD1. Germline CDR1 is MNHEY and CDR2 is SMNVEV (reference sequence). CDR3 size: 14 residues. V lost 6 bases and J lost 2; bases outside the gene matches: 7. In DNA form, the CDR3 reads TGTGCCAGCAGGGAAGTGGACAGGACCTACGAGCAGTACTTC. Translating it yields CASREVDRTYEQYF.

CDR3 residues: CASSFRTGDADTQYF. The CDR3 DNA follows: TGTGCCAGCAGCTTTCGGACAGGGGATGCAGATACGCAGTATTTT. V is TRBV5-5 and J is TRBJ2-3, with TRBD1 matching 9 bases. Germline CDR1 and CDR2: SGHKS and YYEKEE (reference sequence). The CDR3 spans 15 residues. Unmatched junction bases numbered 5, after V lost 2 bases and J lost 4 bases.

This clone was counted a single time. The V and J genes are TRBV7-8 and TRBJ1-5, with TRBD1 matching 9 bases. Germline assignment: CDR1 SGHVS and CDR2 FQNEAQ. Germline trimming cut 5 bases from V and 5 bases from J; bases unmatched to any gene: 1. The CDR3 has 13 amino acids. CDR3 region: CASSRDRDQPQHF. The DNA for the CDR3 is TGTGCCAGCAGCCGGGACAGGGATCAGCCCCAGCATTTT.

This clone occurred a few times. The genes are TRBV7-2 and TRBJ1-1; 7 bases match TRBD1. The ends lost 5 bases at V and 4 bases at J; junction bases unmatched: 7. The CDR3 runs to 14 residues. Germline V CDR1 and CDR2: SGHTA, FQGNSA. CDR3 residues: CASSNNRGGTEAFF. CDR3 bases: TGTGCCAGCAGCAACAACAGGGGTGGCACTGAAGCTTTCTTT.

The chain combines TRBV19 with TRBJ2-2; 7 bases align to TRBD1. Germline V gene sequence: CDR1 LNHDA, CDR2 SQIVND (reference sequence). V lost 7 bases, J lost 6 bases, and 8 bases stayed unmatched. The CDR3 extends over 14 amino acids. The CDR3 loop reads CASMATGFAGELFF. CDR3 DNA sequence: TGTGCCAGTATGGCGACAGGGTTTGCCGGGGAGCTGTTTTTT.

This chain joins TRBV5-4 and TRBJ2-5, with 8 positions matching TRBD2. The V gene's germline CDR1 is SGHNT and CDR2 YYREEE (reference sequence). The J segment lost 2 bases and the V segment lost 3 bases, leaving 6 bases of the junction unmatched. This CDR3 region has 15 residues. CDR3 loop: CASSSAGGGQETQYF. CDR3 in DNA: TGTGCCAGCAGCTCCGCGGGGGGTGGTCAAGAGACCCAGTACTTC.

This clone was counted a single time. The chain is built from TRBV27 and TRBJ2-1; 8 positions match TRBD2. CDR1 MNHEY and CDR2 SMNVEV come from the germline V gene (reference sequence). Unmatched junction bases numbered 6, after V lost 4 bases and J lost 1 base. The length of the CDR3 is 16 residues. CDR3 sequence: CASSWTGTRSYNEQFF. The CDR3, as DNA: TGTGCCAGCAGTTGGACCGGGACTAGGTCCTACAATGAGCAGTTCTTC.

The chain carries TRBV27 and TRBJ1-1, with a weak D call TRBD1 (5 bases). The CDR3 loop spans 14 amino acids. Trimming took 5 bases from V and 4 from J, leaving 14 bases between them. CDR1 is MNHEY, CDR2 SMNVEV, per germline (reference sequence). The CDR3 reads CASSNGGVITEAFF. In DNA, the CDR3 is TGTGCCAGCAGTAATGGGGGGGTAATCACTGAAGCTTTCTTT.

The chain uses TRBV7-2 and TRBJ2-2; D gene unclear. Trimming took 1 base from V and 0 from J, leaving 12 bases between them. The CDR3 contains 17 residues. Germline V gives CDR1 SGHTA, CDR2 FQGNSA. The CDR3 protein is CASSLVPPGSNTGELFF. The CDR3 DNA sequence: TGTGCCAGCAGCTTAGTTCCCCCCGGTTCGAACACCGGGGAGCTGTTTTTT.

This rearrangement joins TRBV11-2 to TRBJ2-7; D is perhaps TRBD2 (6 bases). This CDR3 spans 15 amino acids. Trimming cost V 1 base and J 3 bases, with 13 bases left between them. The germline V gene has CDR1 SGHAT and CDR2 FQNNGV. The CDR3 sequence is CASSLGLGGVYEQYF. The CDR3 region has the DNA TGTGCCAGCAGCTTAGGTTTGGGGGGAGTCTACGAGCAGTACTTC.

The chain combines TRBV25-1 with TRBJ1-1, with D perhaps TRBD1 (5 bases). CDR3 length: 13 residues. From germline, CDR1 is MGHDK and CDR2 SYGVNS. Deletions cut 1 base from V and 5 bases from J, with 8 bases between. The CDR3 loop reads CASSESGGTEAFF. CDR3 in DNA: TGTGCCAGCAGTGAATCGGGGGGGACTGAAGCTTTCTTT.

V usage is TRBV2 and J usage is TRBJ1-2; D gene unclear. From germline, CDR1 is SNHLY and CDR2 FYNNEI. The CDR3 is 15 amino acids. The ends were cut back, 2 bases at V and 3 bases at J, with 13 bases in the middle. The CDR3 nucleotides are TGTGCCAGCAGTGAAACAGTAGTAGTTTACTATGGCTACACCTTC. Translation: CASSETVVVYYGYTF.

J is TRBJ1-5 and V is TRBV2, with a weak D call TRBD1 (5 bases). The CDR3 covers 14 residues. V shed 4 bases and J shed 5 bases, with 12 bases lying between them. Germline-derived CDR1 and CDR2 are SNHLY and FYNNEI. The chain's CDR3 is CASSVSQGYQPQHF. The CDR3 coding sequence is TGTGCCAGCAGTGTGTCGCAGGGCTATCAGCCCCAGCATTTT. Supplemented by reference TRBV2 and TRBJ1-5, the full variable domain reads EPEVTQTPSHQVTQMGQEVILRCVPISNHLYFYWYRQILGQKVEFLVSFYNNEISEKSEIFDDQFSVERPDGSNFTLKIRSTKLEDSAMYFCASSVSQGYQPQHFGDGTRLSIL.

This sequence joins TRBV12-3 or TRBV12-4 and TRBJ1-1, with D possibly matching TRBD1 (6 bases). This CDR3 contains 13 residues. Trimming removed 3 bases from V and 3 bases from J, with 8 bases in between. DNA for the CDR3: TGTGCCAGCAGTTTGGGGGGGCACACTGAAGCTTTCTTT. Its translation: CASSLGGHTEAFF.

The chain couples TRBV7-2 to TRBJ1-2, with D hard to call. The CDR3 runs to 13 residues. From germline, CDR1 is SGHTA and CDR2 FQGNSA. V lost 0 bases and J 3 bases, leaving 5 bases between the germline ends. The CDR3 DNA follows: TGTGCCAGCAGCTTAGCGGCCGACTATGGCTACACCTTC. It specifies CASSLAADYGYTF.